This T cell receptor beta chain came from a study of neurological immune-mediated disorders. Study-wide points: Subjects shared no identical expanded-clone CDR3 amino acid sequences, suggesting private TCR-beta repertoires in all groups. The study found the most TCR clonal expansion in HTLV-1-associated myelopathy and the least in multiple sclerosis, below healthy controls. Phylogenetic analysis grouped 18 of 34 multiple sclerosis patients' repertoires together, suggesting a possible repertoire signature.

The CDR3 has 16 amino acids. Germline values: CDR1 SGHVS, CDR2 FQNEAQ. Unmatched junction bases numbered 9, after V lost 5 bases and J lost 4 bases. The method for making cDNA was 5'RACE, and it used 10-nucleotide random UMIs. TCRdb used MiXCR to reprocess the 5' RACE reads, holding one entry per CDR3 protein. The sample lists over 60,000 distinct CDR3 sequences; 5.2% were seen once. This clonotype has at least ten counts. Its antigen is still unknown. The sample taken for sequencing was PBMCs. This receptor was identified in a woman in her twenties or thirties with multiple sclerosis. The rearrangement uses TRBV7-8 and TRBJ2-5; 11 nucleotides agree with TRBD2. CDR3 in amino acids: CASSEALAGVIETQYF. In DNA form, the CDR3 reads TGTGCCAGCAGCGAAGCACTAGCGGGGGTAATAGAGACCCAGTACTTC.